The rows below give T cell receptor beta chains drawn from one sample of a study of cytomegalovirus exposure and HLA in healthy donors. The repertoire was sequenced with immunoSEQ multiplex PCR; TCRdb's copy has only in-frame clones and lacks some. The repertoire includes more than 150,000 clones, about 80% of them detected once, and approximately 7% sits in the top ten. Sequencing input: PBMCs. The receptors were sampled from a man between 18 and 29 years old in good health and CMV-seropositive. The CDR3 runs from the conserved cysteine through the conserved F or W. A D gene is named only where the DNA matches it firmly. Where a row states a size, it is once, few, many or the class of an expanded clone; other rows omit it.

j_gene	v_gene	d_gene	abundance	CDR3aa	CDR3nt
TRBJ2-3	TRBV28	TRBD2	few	CASREAGGPTDTQYF	TGTGCCAGTCGAGAGGCGGGAGGACCCACAGATACGCAGTATTTT
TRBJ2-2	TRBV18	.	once	CASSRGAASNTGELFF	TGTGCCAGCTCACGCGGGGCTGCCTCGAACACCGGGGAGCTGTTTTTT
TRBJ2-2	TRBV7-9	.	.	CASSLDRPGELFF	TGTGCCAGCAGCTTAGACAGGCCCGGGGAGCTGTTTTTT
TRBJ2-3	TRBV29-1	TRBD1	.	CSVVDRGPFMQYF	TGCAGCGTTGTCGACAGGGGCCCGTTCATGCAGTATTTT
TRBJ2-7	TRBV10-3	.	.	CAIALAGRTAEQYF	TGTGCCATCGCTTTGGCGGGACGGACGGCCGAGCAGTACTTC
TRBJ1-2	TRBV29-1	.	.	CSVVPDRMDYGYTF	TGCAGCGTTGTTCCTGACAGGATGGACTATGGCTACACCTTC
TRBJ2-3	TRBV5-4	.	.	CASSPRTASTDTQYF	TGTGCCAGCAGCCCTCGGACAGCTAGCACAGATACGCAGTATTTT
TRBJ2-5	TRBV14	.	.	CASSPLSRVETQYF	TGTGCCAGCAGCCCGCTTTCCAGGGTTGAGACCCAGTACTTC
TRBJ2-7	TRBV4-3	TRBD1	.	CASSQEGGTGRYEQYF	TGCGCCAGCAGCCAAGAGGGGGGGACAGGGCGCTACGAGCAGTACTTC
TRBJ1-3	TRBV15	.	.	CATSRVRGDSSSGNTIYF	TGTGCCACCAGCAGAGTGAGAGGAGACAGCTCCTCTGGAAACACCATATATTTT
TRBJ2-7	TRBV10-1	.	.	CASSESHVYYEQYF	TGCGCCAGCAGTGAGTCCCATGTCTACTACGAGCAGTACTTC
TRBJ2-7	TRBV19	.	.	CASSIGQVYEQYF	TGTGCCAGTAGTATAGGCCAGGTCTACGAGCAGTACTTC
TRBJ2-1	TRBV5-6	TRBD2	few	CASSFPGLGNEQFF	TGTGCCAGCAGCTTCCCGGGACTAGGCAATGAGCAGTTCTTC
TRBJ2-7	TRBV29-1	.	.	CSGGRGYEQYF	TGCAGCGGGGGCAGGGGATACGAGCAGTACTTC
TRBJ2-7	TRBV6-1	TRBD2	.	CASSEPSGTYEQYF	TGTGCCAGCAGTGAACCTAGCGGTACCTACGAGCAGTACTTC
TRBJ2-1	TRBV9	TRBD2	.	CASSAQRGPSNEQFF	TGTGCCAGCAGCGCCCAGCGGGGGCCCTCTAATGAGCAGTTCTTC
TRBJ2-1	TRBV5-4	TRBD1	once	CASSPDRGGFYNEQFF	TGTGCCAGCAGCCCAGACAGGGGTGGTTTCTACAATGAGCAGTTCTTC
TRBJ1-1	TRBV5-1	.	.	CASSWGGGNTEAFF	TGCGCCAGCAGCTGGGGGGGCGGGAACACTGAAGCTTTCTTT
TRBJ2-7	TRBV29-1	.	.	CSVPRPDSSYEQYF	TGCAGCGTCCCCAGACCGGACAGCTCCTACGAGCAGTACTTC
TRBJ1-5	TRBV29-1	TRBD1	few	CSVLQGEGQPQHF	TGCAGCGTTCTACAGGGGGAAGGTCAGCCCCAGCATTTT
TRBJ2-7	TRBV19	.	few	CASSAYGTYEQYF	TGTGCCAGTAGCGCGTACGGGACTTACGAGCAGTACTTC
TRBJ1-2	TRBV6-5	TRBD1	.	CASSSPRWDSLSYTF	TGTGCCAGCAGTTCACCTAGGTGGGACAGTTTATCCTACACCTTC
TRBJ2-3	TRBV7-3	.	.	CASSPGVSTDTQYF	TGTGCCAGCAGCCCGGGTGTCAGCACAGATACGCAGTATTTT
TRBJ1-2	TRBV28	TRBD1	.	CASSWDRGPSYGYTF	TGTGCCAGCAGTTGGGACAGGGGGCCCTCCTATGGCTACACCTTC
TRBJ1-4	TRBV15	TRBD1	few	CATNPDRAADEKLFF	TGTGCCACCAACCCCGACAGGGCTGCTGACGAAAAACTGTTTTTT
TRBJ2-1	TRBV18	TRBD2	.	CASLPGLEPFNEQFF	TGTGCCAGCTTACCCGGACTAGAGCCGTTCAATGAGCAGTTCTTC
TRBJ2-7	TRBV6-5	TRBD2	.	CASSYTSGRYYEQYF	TGTGCCAGCAGTTACACTAGCGGGAGATACTACGAGCAGTACTTC
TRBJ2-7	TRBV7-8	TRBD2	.	CASSPGTSGRRIFYEQYF	TGTGCCAGCAGCCCCGGGACTAGCGGGAGGCGCATTTTCTACGAGCAGTACTTC
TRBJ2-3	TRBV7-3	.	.	CASSLGVADTQYF	TGTGCCAGCAGCTTAGGAGTTGCAGATACGCAGTATTTT
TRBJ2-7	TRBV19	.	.	CASSRQGKEGEQYF	TGTGCCAGTAGTCGGCAGGGCAAAGAAGGCGAGCAGTACTTC
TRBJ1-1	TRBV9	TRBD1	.	CASSALTGAGEAFF	TGTGCCAGCAGCGCGTTAACAGGGGCGGGTGAAGCTTTCTTT
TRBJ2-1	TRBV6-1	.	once	CASTDRNEQFF	TGTGCCAGCACTGATCGCAATGAGCAGTTCTTC
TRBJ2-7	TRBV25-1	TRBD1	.	CASRGQDSYEQYF	TGTGCCAGCAGGGGACAGGATTCCTACGAGCAGTACTTC
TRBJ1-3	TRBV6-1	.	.	CASSVGPSWAGNTIYF	TGTGCCAGCAGTGTTGGGCCATCATGGGCTGGAAACACCATATATTTT
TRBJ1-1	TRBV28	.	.	CASSLLGGRYNGAFF	TGTGCCAGCAGTTTGCTTGGGGGGAGATATAATGGAGCTTTCTTT
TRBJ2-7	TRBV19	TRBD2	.	CASSFIFGTSRYEQYF	TGTGCCAGTAGTTTTATCTTCGGGACTAGCCGGTACGAGCAGTACTTC
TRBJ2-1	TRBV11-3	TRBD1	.	CASSSGQGAPNEQFF	TGTGCCAGCAGCTCGGGACAGGGGGCACCAAATGAGCAGTTCTTC
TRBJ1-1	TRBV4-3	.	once	CASSQDIGANTEAFF	TGCGCCAGCAGCCAAGATATAGGGGCGAACACTGAAGCTTTCTTT
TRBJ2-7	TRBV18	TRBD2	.	CASSSKAGGTSEQYF	TGTGCCAGCTCATCCAAAGCGGGAGGGACGAGCGAGCAGTACTTC
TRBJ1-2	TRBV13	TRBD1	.	CASSTRTGRHYGYTF	TGTGCCAGCAGCACAAGGACAGGAAGGCATTATGGCTACACCTTC
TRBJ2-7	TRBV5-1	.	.	CASSLSGSDLYEQYF	TGCGCCAGCAGCTTAAGTGGTAGCGACCTCTACGAGCAGTACTTC
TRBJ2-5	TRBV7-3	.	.	CASSPPGREETQYF	TGTGCCAGCAGCCCCCCAGGCAGGGAAGAGACCCAGTACTTC
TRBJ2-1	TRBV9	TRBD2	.	CASSVTSGKGEQFF	TGTGCCAGCAGCGTTACTAGCGGGAAGGGCGAGCAGTTCTTC
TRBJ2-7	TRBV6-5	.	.	CASSYSLRDPTYEQYF	TGTGCCAGCAGTTACTCTCTGCGGGATCCAACCTACGAGCAGTACTTC
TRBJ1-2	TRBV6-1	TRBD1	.	CASMLGTAVNYGYTF	TGTGCCAGCATGCTCGGGACAGCAGTCAACTATGGCTACACCTTC
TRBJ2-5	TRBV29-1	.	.	CSVGGREETQYF	TGCAGCGTTGGGGGCAGGGAAGAGACCCAGTACTTC
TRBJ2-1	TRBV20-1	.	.	CSAGGLDEQFF	TGCAGTGCTGGAGGGTTAGATGAGCAGTTCTTC